This TCR beta chain was retrieved from a study of blood T cell repertoires in COVID-19. The overall study: The United States, Italy and Spain supplied acute and convalescent COVID-19 samples. T cells, B-cell-depleted T cells, or PBMCs provided the cDNA or gDNA that served as material.

Seattle patients were enrolled while actively infected and followed longitudinally. Original handling: Nucleated cell number was recorded as an estimate derived from reference gene primer amplification. Method: immunoSEQ multiplex PCR; TCRdb's copy keeps in-frame clones and lacks some. V and J calls and clone size come straight from that table; D and trimming were deduced from the DNA. The sample has 250,000 to 300,000 clones, 70% to 90% seen once. Germline assignment: CDR1 LGHNA and CDR2 YNFKEQ. The CDR3 contains 15 residues. V was cut by 1 base and J by 7 bases, with 14 bases left in between. This clonotype originated in a woman younger than 45 with COVID-19, enrolled during active disease. The rearrangement links TRBV4-2 to TRBJ2-1, with D perhaps TRBD2 (7 bases). The sample consisted of peripheral blood. CDR3 residues: CASSQGGGLGNEQFF. CDR3 in DNA: TGTGCCAGCAGCCAAGGCGGGGGCCTGGGGAATGAGCAGTTCTTC.